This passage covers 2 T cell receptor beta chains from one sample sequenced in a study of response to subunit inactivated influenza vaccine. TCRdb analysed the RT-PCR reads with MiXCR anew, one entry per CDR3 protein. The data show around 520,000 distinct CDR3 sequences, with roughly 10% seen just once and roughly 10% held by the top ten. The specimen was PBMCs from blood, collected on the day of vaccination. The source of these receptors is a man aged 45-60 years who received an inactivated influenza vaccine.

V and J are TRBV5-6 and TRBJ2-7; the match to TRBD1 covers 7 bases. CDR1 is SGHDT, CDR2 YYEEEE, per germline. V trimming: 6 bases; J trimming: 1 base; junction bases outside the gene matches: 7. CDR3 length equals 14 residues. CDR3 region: CASNKRGQSYEQYF. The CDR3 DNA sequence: TGTGCCAGCAACAAACGGGGACAGTCCTACGAGCAGTACTTC.

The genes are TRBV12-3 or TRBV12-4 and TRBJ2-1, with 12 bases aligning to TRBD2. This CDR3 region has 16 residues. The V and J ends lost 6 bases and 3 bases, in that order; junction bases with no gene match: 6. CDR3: CASSPTSGRIYNEQFF. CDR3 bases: TGTGCCAGCAGCCCGACTAGCGGGAGAATCTACAATGAGCAGTTCTTC.